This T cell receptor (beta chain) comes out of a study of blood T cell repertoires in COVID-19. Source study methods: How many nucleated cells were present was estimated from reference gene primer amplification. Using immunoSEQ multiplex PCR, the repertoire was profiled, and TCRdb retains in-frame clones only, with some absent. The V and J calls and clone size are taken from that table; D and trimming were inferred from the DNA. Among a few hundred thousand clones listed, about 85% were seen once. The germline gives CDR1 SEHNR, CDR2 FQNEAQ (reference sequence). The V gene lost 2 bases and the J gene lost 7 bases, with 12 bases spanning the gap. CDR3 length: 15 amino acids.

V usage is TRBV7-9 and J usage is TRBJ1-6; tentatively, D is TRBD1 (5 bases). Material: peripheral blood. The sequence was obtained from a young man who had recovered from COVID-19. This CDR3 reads CASSLLDIPNSPLHF. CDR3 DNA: TGTGCCAGCAGCTTACTGGACATACCGAATTCACCCCTCCACTTT.